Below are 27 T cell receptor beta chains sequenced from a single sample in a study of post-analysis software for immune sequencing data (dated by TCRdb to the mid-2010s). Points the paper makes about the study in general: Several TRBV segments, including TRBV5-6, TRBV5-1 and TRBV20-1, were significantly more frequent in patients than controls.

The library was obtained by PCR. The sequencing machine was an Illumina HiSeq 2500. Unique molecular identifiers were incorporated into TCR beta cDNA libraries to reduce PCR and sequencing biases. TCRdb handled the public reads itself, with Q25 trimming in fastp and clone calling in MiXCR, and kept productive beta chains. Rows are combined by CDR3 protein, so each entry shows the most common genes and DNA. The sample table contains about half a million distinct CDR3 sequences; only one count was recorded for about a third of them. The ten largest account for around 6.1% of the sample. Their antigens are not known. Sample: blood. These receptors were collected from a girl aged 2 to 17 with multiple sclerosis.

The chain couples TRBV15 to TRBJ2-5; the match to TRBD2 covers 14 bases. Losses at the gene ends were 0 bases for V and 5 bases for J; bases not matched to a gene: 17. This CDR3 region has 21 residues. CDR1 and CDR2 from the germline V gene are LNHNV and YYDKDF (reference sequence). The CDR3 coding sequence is TGTGCCACCAGCAGAGAAAGTCCTCGACTAGCGGGGGGGCAGGGGGATGAGACCCAGTACTTC. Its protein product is CATSRESPRLAGGQGDETQYF.

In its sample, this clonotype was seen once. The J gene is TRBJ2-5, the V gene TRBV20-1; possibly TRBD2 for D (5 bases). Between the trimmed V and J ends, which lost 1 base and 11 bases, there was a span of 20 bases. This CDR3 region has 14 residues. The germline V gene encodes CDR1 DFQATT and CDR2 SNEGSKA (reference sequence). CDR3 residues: CSARAPSLGIEQYF. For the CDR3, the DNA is TGCAGTGCTAGAGCCCCTAGCCTAGGGATTGAGCAGTACTTC.

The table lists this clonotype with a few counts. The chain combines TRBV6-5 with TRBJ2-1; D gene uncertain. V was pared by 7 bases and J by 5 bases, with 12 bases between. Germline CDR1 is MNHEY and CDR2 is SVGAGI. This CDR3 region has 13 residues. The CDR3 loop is CASTRTENNEQFF. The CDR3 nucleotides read TGTGCCAGCACCCGGACGGAGAACAATGAGCAGTTCTTC.

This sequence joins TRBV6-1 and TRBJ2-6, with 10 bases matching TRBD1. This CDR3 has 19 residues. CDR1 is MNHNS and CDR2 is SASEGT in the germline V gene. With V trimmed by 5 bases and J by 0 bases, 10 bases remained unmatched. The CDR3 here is CASSRQGASPSSGANVLTF. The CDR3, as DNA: TGTGCCAGCAGTAGACAGGGGGCGAGCCCGAGCTCTGGGGCCAACGTCCTGACTTTC.

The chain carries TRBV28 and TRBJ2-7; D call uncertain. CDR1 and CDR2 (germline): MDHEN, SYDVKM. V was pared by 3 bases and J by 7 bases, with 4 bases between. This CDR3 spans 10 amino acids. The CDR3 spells CASSFWEQYF. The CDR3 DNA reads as TGTGCCAGCAGTTTCTGGGAGCAGTACTTC.

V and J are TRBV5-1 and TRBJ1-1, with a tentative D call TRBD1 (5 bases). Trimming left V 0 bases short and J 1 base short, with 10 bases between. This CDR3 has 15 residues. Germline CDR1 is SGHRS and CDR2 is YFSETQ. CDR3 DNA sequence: TGCGCCAGCAGCTTGGCGGGACCGTCGAACACTGAAGCTTTCTTT. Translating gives CASSLAGPSNTEAFF.

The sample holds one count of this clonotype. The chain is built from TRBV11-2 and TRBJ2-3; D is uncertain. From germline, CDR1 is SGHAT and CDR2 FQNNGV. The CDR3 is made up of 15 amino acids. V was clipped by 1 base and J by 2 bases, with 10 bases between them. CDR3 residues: CASSLGTLITDTQYF. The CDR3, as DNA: TGTGCCAGCAGCTTAGGCACGCTTATCACAGATACGCAGTATTTT. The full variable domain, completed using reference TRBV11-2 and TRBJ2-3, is EAGVAQSPRYKIIEKRQSVAFWCNPISGHATLYWYQQILGQGPKLLIQFQNNGVVDDSQLPKDRFSAERLKGVDSTLKIQPAKLEDSAVYLCASSLGTLITDTQYFGPGTRLTVL.

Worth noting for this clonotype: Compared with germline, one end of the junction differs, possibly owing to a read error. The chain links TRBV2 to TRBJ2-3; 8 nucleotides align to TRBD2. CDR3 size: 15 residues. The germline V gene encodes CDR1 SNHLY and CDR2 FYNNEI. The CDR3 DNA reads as TGTGCCAGCAGTGACGGGGGGGGGTACGCAGATACGCTGTATTTT. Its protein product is CASSDGGGYADTLYF.

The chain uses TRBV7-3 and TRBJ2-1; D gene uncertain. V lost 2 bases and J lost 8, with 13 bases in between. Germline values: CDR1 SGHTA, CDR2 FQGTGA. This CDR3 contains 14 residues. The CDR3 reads CASSLAPGAYEQFF. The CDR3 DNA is TGTGCCAGCAGCTTAGCCCCTGGTGCGTATGAGCAGTTCTTC.

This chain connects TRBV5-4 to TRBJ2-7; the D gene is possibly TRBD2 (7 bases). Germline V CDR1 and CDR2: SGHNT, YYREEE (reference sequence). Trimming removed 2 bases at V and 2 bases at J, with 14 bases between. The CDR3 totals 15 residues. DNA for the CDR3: TGTGCCAGCAGCTTCCCCGGGCGGGGGCCCTACGAGCAGTACTTC. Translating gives CASSFPGRGPYEQYF. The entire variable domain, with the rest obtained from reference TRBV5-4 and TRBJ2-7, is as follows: ETGVTQSPTHLIKTRGQQVTLRCSSQSGHNTVSWYQQALGQGPQFIFQYYREEENGRGNFPPRFSGLQFPNYSSELNVNALELDDSALYLCASSFPGRGPYEQYFGPGTRLTVT.

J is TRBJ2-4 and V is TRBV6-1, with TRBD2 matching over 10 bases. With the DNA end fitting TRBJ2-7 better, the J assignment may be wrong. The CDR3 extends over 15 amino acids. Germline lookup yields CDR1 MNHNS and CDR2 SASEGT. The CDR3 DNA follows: TGTGCCAGCAGTGCTCTAGCGGGGGACCCCTACGAGCAGTACTTC. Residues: CASSALAGDPYEQYF.

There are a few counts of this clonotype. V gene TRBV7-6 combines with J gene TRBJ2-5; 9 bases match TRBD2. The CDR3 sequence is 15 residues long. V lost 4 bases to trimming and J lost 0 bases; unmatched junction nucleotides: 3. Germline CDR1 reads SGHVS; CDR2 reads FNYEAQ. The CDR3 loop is CASSSGLAHQETQYF. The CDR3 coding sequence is TGTGCCAGCAGCTCGGGACTAGCCCACCAAGAGACCCAGTACTTC.

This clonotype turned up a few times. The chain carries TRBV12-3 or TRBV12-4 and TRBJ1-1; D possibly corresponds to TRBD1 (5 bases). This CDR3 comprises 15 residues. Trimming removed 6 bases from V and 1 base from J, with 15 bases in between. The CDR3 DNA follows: TGTGCCAGCAGAACCTCCCCCGGGGCGAACACTGAAGCTTTCTTT. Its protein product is CASRTSPGANTEAFF.

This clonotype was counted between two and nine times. DNA of the CDR3: TGTGCCAGCAGTTACTCTGTGGCAGAAAAGACCCAGTACTTC. Its translation is CASSYSVAEKTQYF. This rearrangement joins TRBV6-6 to TRBJ2-5; D is unresolved. This CDR3 comprises 14 residues. The V end lost 0 bases, the J end lost 6 bases, and 11 bases lay between the germline ends. CDR1 is MNHNY and CDR2 is SVGAGI in the germline V gene (reference sequence).

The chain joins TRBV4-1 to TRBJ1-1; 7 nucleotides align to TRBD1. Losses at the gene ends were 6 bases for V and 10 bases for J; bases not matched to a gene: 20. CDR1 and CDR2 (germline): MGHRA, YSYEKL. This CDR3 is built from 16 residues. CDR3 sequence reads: CASRNPGQITGPGAFF. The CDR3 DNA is TGCGCCAGCAGGAACCCGGGACAGATAACCGGACCGGGAGCTTTCTTT.

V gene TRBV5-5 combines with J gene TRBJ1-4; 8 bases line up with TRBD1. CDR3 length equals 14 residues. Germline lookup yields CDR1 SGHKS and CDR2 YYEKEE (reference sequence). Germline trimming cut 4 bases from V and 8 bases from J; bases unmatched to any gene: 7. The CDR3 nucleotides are TGTGCCAGCAGCCCGACAGGGGTACAGGAAAAACTGTTTTTT. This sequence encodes CASSPTGVQEKLFF.

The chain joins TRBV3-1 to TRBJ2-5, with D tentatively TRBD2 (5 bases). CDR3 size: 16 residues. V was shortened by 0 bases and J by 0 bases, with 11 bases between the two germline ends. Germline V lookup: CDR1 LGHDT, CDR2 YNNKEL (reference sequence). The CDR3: CASSQEFWTDQETQYF. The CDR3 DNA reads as TGTGCCAGCAGCCAAGAATTTTGGACTGACCAAGAGACCCAGTACTTC.

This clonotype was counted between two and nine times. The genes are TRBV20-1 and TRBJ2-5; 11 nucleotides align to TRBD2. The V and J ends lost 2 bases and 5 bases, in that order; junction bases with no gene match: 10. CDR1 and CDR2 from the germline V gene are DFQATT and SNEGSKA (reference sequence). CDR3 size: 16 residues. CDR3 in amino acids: CSARSLAGGLVETQYF. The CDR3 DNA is TGCAGTGCTAGATCCTTAGCGGGGGGGCTTGTGGAGACCCAGTACTTC.

CDR3 protein: CASSYGRRTDTQYF. The DNA for the CDR3 is TGTGCCAGCAGCTACGGACGGCGCACAGATACGCAGTATTTT. This chain joins TRBV27 and TRBJ2-3, with D unclear. CDR1 is MNHEY and CDR2 is SMNVEV in the germline V gene (reference sequence). The CDR3 consists of 14 residues. V shed 6 bases and J shed 1 base, with 11 bases lying between them.

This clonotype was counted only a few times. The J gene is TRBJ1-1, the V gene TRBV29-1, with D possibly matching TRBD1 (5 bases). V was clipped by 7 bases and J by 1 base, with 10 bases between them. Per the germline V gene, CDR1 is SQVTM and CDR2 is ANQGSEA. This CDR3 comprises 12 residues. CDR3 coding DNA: TGCAGCGCCGGGGCAGGGAACACTGAAGCTTTCTTT. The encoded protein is CSAGAGNTEAFF. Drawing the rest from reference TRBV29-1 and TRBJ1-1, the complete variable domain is SAVISQKPSRDICQRGTSLTIQCQVDSQVTMMFWYRQQPGQSLTLIATANQGSEATYESGFVIDKFPISRPNLTFSTLTVSNMSPEDSSIYLCSAGAGNTEAFFGQGTRLTVV.

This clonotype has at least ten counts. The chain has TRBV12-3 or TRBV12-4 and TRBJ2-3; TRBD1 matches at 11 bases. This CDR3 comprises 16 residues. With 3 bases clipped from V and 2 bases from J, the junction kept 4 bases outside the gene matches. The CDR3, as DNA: TGTGCCAGCAGTTTCCGGACAGGGGGCAACACAGATACGCAGTATTTT. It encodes CASSFRTGGNTDTQYF.

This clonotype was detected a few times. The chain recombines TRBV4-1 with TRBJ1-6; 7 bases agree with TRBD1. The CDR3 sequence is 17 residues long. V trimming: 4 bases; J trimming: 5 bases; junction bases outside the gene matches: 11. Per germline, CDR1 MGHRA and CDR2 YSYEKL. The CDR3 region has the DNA TGCGCCAGCAGCCCAAGGCTGAGACAGGGTAATAATTCACCCCTCCACTTT. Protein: CASSPRLRQGNNSPLHF.

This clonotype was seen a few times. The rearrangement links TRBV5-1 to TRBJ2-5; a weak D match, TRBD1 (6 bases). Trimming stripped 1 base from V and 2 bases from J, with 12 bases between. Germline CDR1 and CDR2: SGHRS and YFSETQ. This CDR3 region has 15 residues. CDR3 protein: CASSLYGQPQETQYF. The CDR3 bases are TGCGCCAGCAGCTTGTACGGACAGCCTCAAGAGACCCAGTACTTC.

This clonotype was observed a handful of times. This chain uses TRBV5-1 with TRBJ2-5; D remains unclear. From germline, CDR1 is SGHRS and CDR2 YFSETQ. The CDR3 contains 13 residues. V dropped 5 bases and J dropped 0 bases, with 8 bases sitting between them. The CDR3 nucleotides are TGCGCCAGCAGGCTGTGGAACCAAGAGACCCAGTACTTC. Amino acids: CASRLWNQETQYF.

The CDR3 is CASSGGGGFQPQHF. The CDR3 DNA follows: TGTGCCAGCAGTGGAGGAGGGGGCTTTCAGCCCCAGCATTTT. This chain uses TRBV25-1 with TRBJ1-5; 7 positions match TRBD1. V was clipped by 4 bases and J by 6 bases; unmatched bases: 6. Germline CDR1 and CDR2: MGHDK and SYGVNS. The CDR3 is made up of 14 amino acids.

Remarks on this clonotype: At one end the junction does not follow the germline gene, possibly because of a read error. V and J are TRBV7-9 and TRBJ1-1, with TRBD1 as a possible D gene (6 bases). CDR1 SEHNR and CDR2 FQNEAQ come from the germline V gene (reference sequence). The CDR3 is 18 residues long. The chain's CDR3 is CASNLPAGAHVQNTEAFF. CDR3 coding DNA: TGTGCCAGCAACTTACCCGCAGGGGCACATGTACAGAACACTGAAGCTTTCTTT.

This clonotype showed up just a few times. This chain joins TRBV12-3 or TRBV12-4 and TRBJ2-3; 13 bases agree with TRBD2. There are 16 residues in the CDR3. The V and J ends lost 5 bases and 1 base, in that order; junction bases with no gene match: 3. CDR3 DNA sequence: TGTGCCAGCAGTCAAGGACTAGCGGGGGGCACAGATACGCAGTATTTT. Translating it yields CASSQGLAGGTDTQYF.